This passage covers 28 T cell receptor beta chains from one sample sequenced in a study of T cells in Graves' hyperthyroidism and ophthalmopathy. Using RNA transcripts as the source, TCR beta CDR3 regions were amplified. Initially, a first-round RT-PCR of the TCR CDR3 employed the HTBI primer set. One entry per CDR3 protein results from TCRdb running MiXCR on the multiplex PCR reads. The sample carries around 690,000 distinct CDR3 sequences, under 25% recorded once. The sequencing input was blood. All receptors derive from a man aged 25-45 years with Graves' ophthalmopathy.

The chain carries TRBV12-3 or TRBV12-4 and TRBJ1-2, with no clear D. V dropped 6 bases and J dropped 7 bases, with 12 bases sitting between them. This CDR3 spans 12 amino acids. DNA for the CDR3: TGTGCCAGCAGGTCCTTGGTTCTTGGCTACACCTTC. This gives the protein CASRSLVLGYTF.

This clonotype was seen at least ten times. V is TRBV6-2 or TRBV6-3 and J is TRBJ1-1; the match to TRBD1 covers 10 bases. The CDR3 runs 15 residues. V shed 2 bases, J shed 6 bases, and the junction held 6 bases outside the gene matches. Germline V gives CDR1 MNHEY, CDR2 SVGEGT. The CDR3 spells CASSYAGTGVAEAFF. The CDR3 region has the DNA TGTGCCAGCAGTTACGCCGGGACAGGGGTGGCTGAAGCTTTCTTT.

This clonotype has more than one count but fewer than ten. The gene calls are TRBV24-1 and TRBJ2-7; maybe TRBD1 (6 bases). This CDR3 spans 13 amino acids. Trimming shortened V by 9 bases and J by 0 bases, and 11 bases separated the two germline ends. Germline V gene sequence: CDR1 KGHDR, CDR2 SFDVKD. This CDR3 is CATRDKDSYEQYF. In DNA form, the CDR3 reads TGTGCCACCCGGGACAAGGACTCCTACGAGCAGTACTTC.

This clonotype was picked up many times. V and J are TRBV9 and TRBJ2-1; tentatively, D is TRBD2 (5 bases). CDR3 length: 15 amino acids. V was pared by 0 bases and J by 5 bases, with 12 bases between. In germline, CDR1 is SGDLS, CDR2 YYNGEE. CDR3 nucleotides: TGTGCCAGCAGCGTAGAGGGAGACGGGGACAATGAGCAGTTCTTC. Translation gives CASSVEGDGDNEQFF.

This clonotype was observed a handful of times. The chain carries TRBV20-1 and TRBJ2-1; the match to TRBD2 covers 8 bases. The germline V gene has CDR1 DFQATT and CDR2 SNEGSKA (reference sequence). Trimming took 0 bases from V and 3 from J; bases not matched to a gene: 7. This CDR3 is built from 16 residues. The CDR3 protein is CSARDLYGGDYNEQFF. CDR3 nucleotides: TGCAGTGCTAGAGATCTGTACGGGGGGGACTACAATGAGCAGTTCTTC.

This chain connects TRBV20-1 to TRBJ2-1; 7 positions agree with TRBD2. Germline values: CDR1 DFQATT, CDR2 SNEGSKA (reference sequence). V was pared by 1 base and J by 7 bases, with 4 bases of the junction left unmatched. This CDR3 is 13 amino acids long. The CDR3 sequence is CSARVRAGNEQFF. The CDR3 bases are TGCAGTGCTAGAGTACGAGCGGGAAATGAGCAGTTCTTC.

The V call is TRBV30, the J call TRBJ2-7, with D perhaps matching TRBD1 or TRBD2 (5 bases each). The V gene's germline CDR1 is GTSNPN and CDR2 SVGIG (reference sequence). V lost 0 bases to trimming and J lost 4 bases, with 19 bases between them. The CDR3 is made up of 16 amino acids. The CDR3 is CAWSVPYTSKGYEQYF. The CDR3 DNA follows: TGTGCCTGGAGTGTACCCTACACTAGTAAGGGGTACGAGCAGTACTTC.

This rearrangement joins TRBV5-1 to TRBJ2-1; tentatively, D is TRBD2 (5 bases). V gave up 0 bases and J gave up 2 bases, with 9 bases separating them. Germline CDR1 and CDR2: SGHRS and YFSETQ. CDR3 length equals 15 residues. The CDR3 nucleotides are TGCGCCAGCAGCTTGGGAGGGTCAACCTACAATGAGCAGTTCTTC. It is translated as CASSLGGSTYNEQFF.

The chain couples TRBV7-8 to TRBJ1-5; D is ambiguous. The CDR3 contains 16 residues. In germline, CDR1 is SGHVS, CDR2 FQNEAQ. V lost 0 bases and J lost 0, with 9 bases in between. The CDR3 reads CASSLAGFSSNQPQHF. CDR3 nucleotides: TGTGCCAGCAGCTTAGCGGGATTCTCTAGCAATCAGCCCCAGCATTTT.

The V gene is TRBV25-1, the J gene TRBJ2-5; 9 nucleotides agree with TRBD2. Germline trimming cut 6 bases from V and 3 bases from J; bases unmatched to any gene: 17. Germline CDR1 is MGHDK and CDR2 is SYGVNS. This CDR3 spans 18 amino acids. The CDR3 DNA is TGTGCCAGCAGGGGCTTCATGGTCGAGACTAGCGGAGAAGAGACCCAGTACTTC. As protein: CASRGFMVETSGEETQYF.

The chain employs TRBV6-5 and TRBJ1-1; 9 nucleotides match TRBD1. Germline assignment: CDR1 MNHEY and CDR2 SVGAGI. The trim removed 6 bases at V and 0 bases at J, leaving 5 bases unmatched. The CDR3 is 15 amino acids. Here the CDR3 reads CASRVTGGLNTEAFF. The CDR3, as DNA: TGTGCCAGCAGAGTTACAGGGGGCTTGAACACTGAAGCTTTCTTT.

This clonotype was seen only a few times. The V gene is TRBV6-1, the J gene TRBJ1-4, with 7 bases identical to TRBD1. CDR1 and CDR2 from the germline V gene are MNHNS and SASEGT. The length of the CDR3 is 15 residues. J gave up 7 bases and V 2 bases, and 7 bases lay outside the gene matches. Here the CDR3 DNA reads TGTGCCAGCAGTGAACTAAGGGGGCGCGTTGAAAAACTGTTTTTT. The encoded protein is CASSELRGRVEKLFF.

The sample holds many counts of this clonotype. This sequence joins TRBV28 and TRBJ2-1; 7 bases are shared with TRBD2. After removal of 10 bases from V and 4 bases from J, the junction contained 7 bases not matched to a gene. Per germline, CDR1 MDHEN and CDR2 SYDVKM. This CDR3 is 13 amino acids long. The CDR3: CATNQAGYNEQFF. CDR3 nucleotide sequence: TGTGCCACGAACCAAGCGGGATACAATGAGCAGTTCTTC.

This clonotype has a count of ten or more. V is TRBV7-8 and J is TRBJ2-7; D uncertain. Germline values: CDR1 SGHVS, CDR2 FQNEAQ. This CDR3 is 15 amino acids long. V gave up 5 bases and J gave up 0 bases, with 14 bases separating them. The CDR3 spells CASSPIRVSSYEQYF. In nucleotides, the CDR3 is TGTGCCAGCAGCCCGATTCGGGTTAGCTCCTACGAGCAGTACTTC.

This chain connects TRBV7-9 to TRBJ2-3; the D gene is possibly TRBD2 (6 bases). This CDR3 spans 14 amino acids. Germline V gene data show CDR1 as SEHNR and CDR2 as FQNEAQ (reference sequence). Trimming removed 5 bases at V and 2 bases at J, with 11 bases between. The CDR3 sequence: CASSQTSLTDTQYF. The CDR3, as DNA: TGTGCCAGCAGCCAAACTAGCCTCACAGATACGCAGTATTTT.

This clonotype was recorded at least ten times. The V gene is TRBV30, the J gene TRBJ2-5; D is unclear. Trimming took 2 bases from V and 3 from J, leaving 13 bases between them. Germline lookup yields CDR1 GTSNPN and CDR2 SVGIG (reference sequence). The CDR3 runs to 14 residues. CDR3 residues: CAWSPLRAEETQYF. The CDR3 region has the DNA TGTGCCTGGAGTCCCCTCCGGGCCGAAGAGACCCAGTACTTC.

The gene calls are TRBV5-6 and TRBJ2-7, with TRBD2 matching over 9 bases. The CDR3 sequence is 15 residues long. Germline V gene lookup returns CDR1 SGHDT and CDR2 YYEEEE. V lost 3 bases and J lost 5; bases outside the gene matches: 9. CDR3 in amino acids: CASSSVRLAGNEQYF. DNA for the CDR3: TGTGCCAGCAGCTCGGTACGCCTAGCGGGAAACGAGCAGTACTTC. Combining the CDR3 with reference TRBV5-6 and TRBJ2-7 gives the whole variable domain DAGVTQSPTHLIKTRGQQVTLRCSPKSGHDTVSWYQQALGQGPQFIFQYYEEEERQRGNFPDRFSGHQFPNYSSELNVNALLLGDSALYLCASSSVRLAGNEQYFGPGTRLTVT.

Notes on this clonotype: A single base separates this from a much larger clone, so it may be a read error. This chain links TRBV28 with TRBJ2-7; unclear D gene. CDR1 is MDHEN and CDR2 is SYDVKM in the germline V gene. This CDR3 has 13 residues. CDR3 nucleotide sequence: TGTGCCAGCAGTTCCCTCAATGTATACGAGCAGCACTTC. Its translation: CASSSLNVYEQHF.

This chain joins TRBV3-1 and TRBJ2-1; the D is unclear. The V end was cut by 6 bases, the J end by 9 bases, with 12 bases between. The CDR3 totals 12 residues. Germline loops: CDR1 LGHDT, CDR2 YNNKEL (reference sequence). The CDR3 loop is CASRGVGGEQFF. The CDR3 nucleotides are TGTGCCAGCAGGGGTGTAGGCGGTGAGCAGTTCTTC.

V is TRBV27 and J is TRBJ1-2; D ambiguous. CDR1 is MNHEY and CDR2 is SMNVEV in the germline V gene (reference sequence). There are 15 residues in the CDR3. V was shortened by 0 bases and J by 0 bases, with 8 bases between the two germline ends. The CDR3 DNA reads TGTGCCAGCAGTTTATCACCGGGTTCTAACTATGGCTACACCTTC. It is translated as CASSLSPGSNYGYTF.

The V and J genes are TRBV6-2 or TRBV6-3 and TRBJ1-6; tentative D call: TRBD1 (5 bases). V was clipped by 2 bases and J by 11 bases, with 16 bases between them. The CDR3 has 15 amino acids. CDR1 and CDR2 from the germline V gene are MNHEY and SVGEGT. DNA of the CDR3: TGTGCCAGCAGTTACGTGGGGAAGGGGAATCCACCCCTCCACTTT. It encodes CASSYVGKGNPPLHF.

The chain couples TRBV6-1 to TRBJ2-4; 8 bases match TRBD1. CDR1 MNHNS and CDR2 SASEGT come from the germline V gene. J was trimmed by 4 bases and V by 6 bases; bases with no gene match: 5. The CDR3 covers 14 residues. The chain's CDR3 is CASRKDREKNIQYF. In DNA form, the CDR3 reads TGTGCCAGCAGAAAGGACAGGGAAAAAAACATTCAGTACTTC.

This clonotype turned up a few times. The chain recombines TRBV3-1 with TRBJ1-2, with a weak D call TRBD1 (6 bases). CDR3 length equals 17 residues. Germline CDR1 and CDR2: LGHDT and YNNKEL (reference sequence). The V gene lost 4 bases and the J gene lost 0 bases, with 18 bases spanning the gap. CDR3 nucleotides: TGTGCCAGCAGCCCGTCGGGACAATTCTATACTAACTATGGCTACACCTTC. Amino acid sequence: CASSPSGQFYTNYGYTF.

This clonotype has only a few counts. This chain connects TRBV6-1 to TRBJ1-5, with D perhaps matching TRBD1 (5 bases). This CDR3 spans 16 amino acids. Germline V gene data show CDR1 as MNHNS and CDR2 as SASEGT. The V end lost 2 bases, the J end lost 0 bases, and 11 bases lay between the germline ends. DNA of the CDR3: TGTGCCAGCAGTGAAAAGGACATCCTTAGCAATCAGCCCCAGCATTTT. This sequence encodes CASSEKDILSNQPQHF.

The V call is TRBV6-1, the J call TRBJ2-1; TRBD1 matches 10 bases. The CDR3 length is 16 residues. The junction had 11 bases not matched to a gene; V was cut back by 5 bases and J by 7 bases. Germline V gives CDR1 MNHNS, CDR2 SASEGT. CDR3 DNA: TGTGCCAGCAGTTCCCTGGGACAGGGGATGGTAAATGAGCAGTTCTTC. Protein: CASSSLGQGMVNEQFF.

The chain has TRBV5-6 and TRBJ2-2, with 7 positions matching TRBD1. The V gene's germline CDR1 is SGHDT and CDR2 YYEEEE. V lost 5 bases to trimming and J lost 3 bases; unmatched junction nucleotides: 7. The CDR3 spans 15 residues. The CDR3 spells CASRLGGADTGELFF. The CDR3, as DNA: TGTGCCAGCAGATTAGGGGGCGCGGACACCGGGGAGCTGTTTTTT. Filled out from reference TRBV5-6 and TRBJ2-2, the complete variable domain reads DAGVTQSPTHLIKTRGQQVTLRCSPKSGHDTVSWYQQALGQGPQFIFQYYEEEERQRGNFPDRFSGHQFPNYSSELNVNALLLGDSALYLCASRLGGADTGELFFGEGSRLTVL.

This clonotype has at least ten counts. The chain is built from TRBV2 and TRBJ2-6; 8 bases match TRBD2. The J segment lost 0 bases and the V segment lost 3 bases, leaving 10 bases of the junction unmatched. Germline-derived CDR1 and CDR2 are SNHLY and FYNNEI. The length of the CDR3 is 19 residues. The CDR3 loop is CASSDAVTGRASGANVLTF. DNA of the CDR3: TGTGCCAGCAGTGACGCGGTGACCGGGAGGGCCTCTGGGGCCAACGTCCTGACTTTC.

This clonotype was observed a handful of times. The genes are TRBV20-1 and TRBJ2-7; TRBD2 aligns across 14 bases. The J segment lost 3 bases and the V segment lost 6 bases, leaving 4 bases of the junction unmatched. The germline V gene encodes CDR1 DFQATT and CDR2 SNEGSKA (reference sequence). This CDR3 is built from 14 residues. DNA of the CDR3: TGCAGTGCGCCGACTAGCGGGAGGGTCTACGAGCAGTACTTC. The encoded protein is CSAPTSGRVYEQYF.